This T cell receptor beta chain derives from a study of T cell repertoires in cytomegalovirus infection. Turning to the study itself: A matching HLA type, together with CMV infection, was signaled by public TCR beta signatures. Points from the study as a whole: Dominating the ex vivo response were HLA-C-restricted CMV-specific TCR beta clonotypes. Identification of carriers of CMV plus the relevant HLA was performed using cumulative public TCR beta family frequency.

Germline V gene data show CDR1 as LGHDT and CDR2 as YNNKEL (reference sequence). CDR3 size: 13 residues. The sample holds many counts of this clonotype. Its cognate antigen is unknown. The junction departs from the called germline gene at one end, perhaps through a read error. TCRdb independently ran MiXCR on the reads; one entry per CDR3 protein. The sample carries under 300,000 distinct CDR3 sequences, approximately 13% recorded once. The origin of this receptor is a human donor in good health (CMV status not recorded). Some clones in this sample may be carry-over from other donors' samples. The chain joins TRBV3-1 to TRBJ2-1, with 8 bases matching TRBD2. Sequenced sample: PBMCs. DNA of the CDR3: TGTGCCAGCAGCCAAGATGTGTTCCAGCGGGAGCTCTTC. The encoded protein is CASSQDVFQRELF.